This TCR beta chain was profiled in a study of shared clonotypes between healthy human individuals. In the naive CD8 group, cells lacked CD45RO and were positively selected for CCR7, so terminally differentiated effector memory CD45RA+ cells were left out. Germline V gives CDR1 SGDLS, CDR2 YYNGEE. The ends were cut back, 7 bases at V and 0 bases at J, with 21 bases in the middle. The CDR3 sequence is 17 residues long. TCRdb's copy holds only in-frame clones and misses some; the assay was immunoSEQ multiplex PCR. Of a few million clones in the sample, around 93% were seen once. The chain links TRBV9 to TRBJ2-3; the D gene is possibly TRBD1 (5 bases). The sample was naive CD8+ T cells from PBMCs. This receptor was taken from a man aged 18 to 35 in good health. Some clones in this sample may be carry-over from other donors' samples. The CDR3 sequence is CASAGHLSVKSTDTQYF. In nucleotides, the CDR3 is TGTGCCAGCGCAGGACACCTGAGCGTAAAGAGCACAGATACGCAGTATTTT.